This T cell receptor (beta chain) was obtained from a study of CD8+CD57+ T cells in acquired aplastic anemia. Genomic DNA was employed as the template in profiling TCR beta VDJ and CDR3. TCRdb re-derived calls from the reads in MiXCR, one entry per CDR3 protein. This sample has some 180,000 distinct CDR3 sequences; about 60% occur once, and the top ten carry more than 40%. Patients sequenced had flow cytometry evidence of CD8+CD57+ cell expansion. Material: sorted CD4+, CD8+, or CD8+CD57+ T cells (not recorded which) from PBMCs. The receptor was derived from a human donor with aplastic anemia.

Here the CDR3 DNA reads TGTGCCAGCAGCCCGTCCGCCGGCGATGGGGATTCACCCCTCCACTTT. It translates to CASSPSAGDGDSPLHF. The genes are TRBV27 and TRBJ1-6; D gene unclear. Germline CDR1 MNHEY, CDR2 SMNVEV (reference sequence). This CDR3 region has 16 residues. Trimming pared 6 bases from V and 8 bases from J, leaving 20 bases between.